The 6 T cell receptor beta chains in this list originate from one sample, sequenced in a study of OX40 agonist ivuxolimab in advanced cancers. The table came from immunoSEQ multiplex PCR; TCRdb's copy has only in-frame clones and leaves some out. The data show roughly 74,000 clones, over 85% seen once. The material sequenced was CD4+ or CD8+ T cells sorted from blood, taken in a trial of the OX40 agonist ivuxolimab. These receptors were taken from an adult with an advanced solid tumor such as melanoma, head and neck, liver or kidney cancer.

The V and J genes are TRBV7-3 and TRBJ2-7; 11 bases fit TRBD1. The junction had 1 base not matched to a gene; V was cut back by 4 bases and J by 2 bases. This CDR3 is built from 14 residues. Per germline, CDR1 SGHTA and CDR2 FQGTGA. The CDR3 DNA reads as TGTGCCAGCAGCTGGGGACAGGGGGCCTACGAGCAGTACTTC. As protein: CASSWGQGAYEQYF. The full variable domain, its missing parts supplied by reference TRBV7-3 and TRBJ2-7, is GAGVSQTPSNKVTEKGKYVELRCDPISGHTALYWYRQSLGQGPEFLIYFQGTGAADDSGLPNDRFFAVRPEGSVSTLKIQRTERGDSAVYLCASSWGQGAYEQYFGPGTRLTVT.

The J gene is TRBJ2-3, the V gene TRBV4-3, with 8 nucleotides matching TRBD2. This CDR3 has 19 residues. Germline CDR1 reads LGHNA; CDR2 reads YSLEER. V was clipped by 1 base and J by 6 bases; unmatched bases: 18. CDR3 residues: CASSQGPQRGPRAVDTQYF. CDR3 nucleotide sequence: TGCGCCAGCAGCCAAGGGCCCCAGCGGGGGCCCCGTGCGGTGGATACGCAGTATTTT.

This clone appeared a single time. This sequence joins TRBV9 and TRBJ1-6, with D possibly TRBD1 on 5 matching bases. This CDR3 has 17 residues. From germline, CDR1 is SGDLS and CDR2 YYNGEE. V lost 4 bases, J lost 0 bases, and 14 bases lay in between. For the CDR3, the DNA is TGTGCCAGCAGCCCGCACGGGGGGAGCTCCTATAATTCACCCCTCCACTTT. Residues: CASSPHGGSSYNSPLHF.

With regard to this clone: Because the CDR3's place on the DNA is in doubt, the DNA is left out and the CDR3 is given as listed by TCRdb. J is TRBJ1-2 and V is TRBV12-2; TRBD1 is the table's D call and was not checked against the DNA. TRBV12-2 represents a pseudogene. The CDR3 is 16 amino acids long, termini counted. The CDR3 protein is CASRPVGTGTNYGYTF.

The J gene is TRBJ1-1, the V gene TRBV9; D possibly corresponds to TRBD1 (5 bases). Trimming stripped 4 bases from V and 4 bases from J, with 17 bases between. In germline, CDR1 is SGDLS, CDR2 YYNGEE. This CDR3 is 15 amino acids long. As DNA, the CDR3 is TGTGCCAGCAGCTCCCCAGGGTTGATGGTCACTGAAGCTTTCTTT. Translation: CASSSPGLMVTEAFF.

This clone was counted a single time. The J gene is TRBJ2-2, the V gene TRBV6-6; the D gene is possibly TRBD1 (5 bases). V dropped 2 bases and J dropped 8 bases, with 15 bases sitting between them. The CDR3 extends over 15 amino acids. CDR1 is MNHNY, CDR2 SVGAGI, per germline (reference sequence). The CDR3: CASSYGAEWGGELFF. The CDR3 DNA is TGTGCCAGCAGTTACGGGGCGGAGTGGGGAGGGGAGCTGTTTTTT.